This T cell receptor beta chain is drawn from a study of cytomegalovirus exposure and HLA in healthy donors. After removal of 0 bases from V and 1 base from J, the junction contained 0 bases not matched to a gene. This CDR3 is 15 amino acids long. Per the germline V gene, CDR1 is SGDLS and CDR2 is YYNGEE. Findings and caveats of the study: When a later analysis compared HLA-associated TCR beta chains with equally common others, the HLA-associated chains turned out to be more clonally expanded and to have lower generation probabilities.

Amplification used 60 Vbeta primers and 13 Jbeta primers. TCRdb keeps only in-frame clones here, not all; method: immunoSEQ multiplex PCR. The table shows 85,000 to 130,000 clones, with about 77% occurring only once. This clone was seen a few times. Antigen unknown. V is TRBV9 and J is TRBJ1-5; 8 nucleotides line up with TRBD1. The clonotype was recovered from a woman aged 45 to 65 in good health and CMV-seropositive. Sequencing used PBMCs. The CDR3 DNA is TGTGCCAGCAGCGTAGGACAGGGGAGCAATCAGCCCCAGCATTTT. The encoded protein is CASSVGQGSNQPQHF.